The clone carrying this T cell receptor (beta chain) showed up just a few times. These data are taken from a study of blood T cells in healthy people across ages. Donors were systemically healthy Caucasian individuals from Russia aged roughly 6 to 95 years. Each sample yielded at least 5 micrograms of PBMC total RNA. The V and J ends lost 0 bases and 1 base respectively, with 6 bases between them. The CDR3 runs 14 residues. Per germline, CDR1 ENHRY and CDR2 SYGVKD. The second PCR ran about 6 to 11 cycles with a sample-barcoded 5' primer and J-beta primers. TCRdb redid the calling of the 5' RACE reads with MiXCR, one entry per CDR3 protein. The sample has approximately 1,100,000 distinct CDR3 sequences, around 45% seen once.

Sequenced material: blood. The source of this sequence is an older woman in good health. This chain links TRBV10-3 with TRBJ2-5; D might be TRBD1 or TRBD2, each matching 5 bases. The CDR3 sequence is CAISESGRQETQYF. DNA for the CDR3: TGTGCCATCAGTGAGTCGGGACGCCAAGAGACCCAGTACTTC.